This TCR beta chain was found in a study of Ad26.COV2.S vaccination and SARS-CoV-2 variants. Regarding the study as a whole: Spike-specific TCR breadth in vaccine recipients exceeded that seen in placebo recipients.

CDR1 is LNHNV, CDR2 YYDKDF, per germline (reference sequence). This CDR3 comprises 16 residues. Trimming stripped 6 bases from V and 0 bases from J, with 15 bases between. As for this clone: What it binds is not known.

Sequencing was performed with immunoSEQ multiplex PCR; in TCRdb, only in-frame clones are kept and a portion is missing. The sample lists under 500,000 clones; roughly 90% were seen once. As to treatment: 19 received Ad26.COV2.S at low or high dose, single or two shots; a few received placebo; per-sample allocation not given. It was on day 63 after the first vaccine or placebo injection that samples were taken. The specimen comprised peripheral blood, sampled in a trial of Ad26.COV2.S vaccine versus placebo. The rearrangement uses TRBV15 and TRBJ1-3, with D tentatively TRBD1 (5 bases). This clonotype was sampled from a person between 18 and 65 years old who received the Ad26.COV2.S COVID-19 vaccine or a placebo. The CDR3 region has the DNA TGTGCCACCAGAATCCAGGGTGGGGACTCTGGAAACACCATATATTTT. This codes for CATRIQGGDSGNTIYF.